The T cell receptor (beta chain) described here comes from a study of OX40 agonist ivuxolimab in advanced cancers. Study-wide context: Every 2 weeks, patients got intravenous ivuxolimab at one of six dose levels (0.01-10 mg/kg).

Losses at the gene ends were 5 bases for V and 6 bases for J; bases not matched to a gene: 7. The CDR3 is made up of 14 amino acids. Per the germline V gene, CDR1 is SEHNR and CDR2 is FQNEAQ (reference sequence). Details on this clone: Its target is unknown.

Overall study findings and caveats: Low normalized T-cell clonal expansion also characterized some of the nonresponders. Expansion of clones was among the lowest in partial responders at 0.1-3.0 mg/kg.

Some clones are missing from TCRdb's copy, which holds only in-frame ones; the method was immunoSEQ multiplex PCR. The sample has tens of thousands of clones, around 93% seen once; the top ten hold roughly 15%. The rearrangement links TRBV7-9 to TRBJ2-3, with TRBD2 identical over 8 bases. This sequence was found in an adult with an advanced solid tumor such as melanoma, head and neck, liver or kidney cancer. The sample consisted of CD4+ or CD8+ T cells sorted from blood, taken in a trial of the OX40 agonist ivuxolimab. The CDR3 DNA sequence: TGTGCCAGCAGCCCGAGGCTAGCGGGCGATACGCAGTATTTT. Its translation is CASSPRLAGDTQYF.